Below are 22 T cell receptor beta chains sequenced from a single sample in a study of cytomegalovirus exposure and HLA in healthy donors. The PCR contained 60 Vbeta and 13 Jbeta primers. The protocol was immunoSEQ multiplex PCR, while the TCRdb copy is restricted to in-frame clones and leaves out a portion. The data show fewer than 60,000 clones, with approximately 52% seen just once and approximately 12% held by the top ten. The source material was PBMCs. Receptor source: a human donor in good health.

The CDR3 protein is CASSLAKASGGTGELFF. CDR3 nucleotides: TGCGCCAGCAGCTTGGCCAAGGCTAGCGGGGGCACCGGGGAGCTGTTTTTT. The chain recombines TRBV5-1 with TRBJ2-2; TRBD2 matches 10 bases. V lost 0 bases and J lost 4; bases outside the gene matches: 6. In germline, CDR1 is SGHRS, CDR2 YFSETQ. The CDR3 has 17 amino acids. The complete variable domain, with remaining parts taken from reference TRBV5-1 and TRBJ2-2, reads KAGVTQTPRYLIKTRGQQVTLSCSPISGHRSVSWYQQTPGQGLQFLFEYFSETQRNKGNFPGRFSGRQFSNSRSEMNVSTLELGDSALYLCASSLAKASGGTGELFFGEGSRLTVL.

The rearrangement uses TRBV7-2 and TRBJ1-1; D not certain. Germline loops: CDR1 SGHTA, CDR2 FQGNSA. Trimming removed 8 bases from V and 0 bases from J, with 10 bases in between. This CDR3 has 13 residues. DNA of the CDR3: TGTGCCAGCGCCGTCGCGGTGAACACTGAAGCTTTCTTT. This gives the protein CASAVAVNTEAFF.

The rearrangement joins TRBV9 to TRBJ1-3, with D perhaps TRBD1 (5 bases). CDR1 is SGDLS and CDR2 is YYNGEE in the germline V gene. The CDR3 contains 15 residues. The V and J ends lost 4 bases and 2 bases respectively, with 13 bases between them. The CDR3 DNA follows: TGTGCCAGCAGCCCAGGAGGGGATGCTGGAAACACCATATATTTT. As protein: CASSPGGDAGNTIYF.

This clone was seen a few times. The V call is TRBV6-5, the J call TRBJ1-2; the D gene is possibly TRBD1 (6 bases). CDR1 and CDR2 (germline): MNHEY, SVGAGI. The CDR3 is 14 residues long. Trimming removed 4 bases at V and 7 bases at J, with 16 bases between. The DNA for the CDR3 is TGTGCCAGCAGTTCCATACAGGGAGGGCGTGGCTACACCTTC. It encodes CASSSIQGGRGYTF.

This clone was detected a few times. Written as DNA, the CDR3 is TGTGCTAGTGGTTTGGCAACGGGACAGAGCTCCTACAATGAGCAGTTCTTC. Its protein product is CASGLATGQSSYNEQFF. This chain uses TRBV12-5 with TRBJ2-1, with 7 bases aligning to TRBD1. CDR3 length equals 17 residues. The germline V gene has CDR1 LGHNT and CDR2 FRNRAP. V lost 1 base and J lost 0; bases outside the gene matches: 6.

V usage is TRBV25-1 and J usage is TRBJ2-5, with 10 positions matching TRBD1. Germline CDR1 MGHDK, CDR2 SYGVNS. The CDR3 sequence is 14 residues long. The trim removed 5 bases at V and 4 bases at J, leaving 4 bases unmatched. CDR3: CASSKRQGAETQYF. The CDR3 DNA is TGTGCCAGCAGTAAAAGACAGGGGGCAGAGACCCAGTACTTC.

Here the CDR3 DNA reads TGTGCCTGGAGTATGGGACTCGCGGAATATTTT. This gives the protein CAWSMGLAEYF. The chain uses TRBV30 and TRBJ2-3, with D maybe TRBD2 (6 bases). Trimming pared 2 bases from V and 15 bases from J, leaving 15 bases between. The length of the CDR3 is 11 residues. Germline loops: CDR1 GTSNPN, CDR2 SVGIG (reference sequence).

This clone showed up just a few times. This same CDR3 is encoded by further DNA sequences in the sample. The V and J genes are TRBV5-4 and TRBJ2-5; a possible D gene is TRBD1 (5 bases). Trimming took 0 bases from V and 1 from J, leaving 10 bases between them. Germline V gene sequence: CDR1 SGHNT, CDR2 YYREEE (reference sequence). The CDR3 spans 15 residues. For the CDR3, the DNA is TGTGCCAGCAGCTTGGCCGGAAGGGGCCAAGAGACCCAGTACTTC. This gives the protein CASSLAGRGQETQYF.

J is TRBJ1-1 and V is TRBV5-1; D gene ambiguous. The V and J ends lost 4 bases and 2 bases respectively, with 12 bases between them. CDR3 size: 14 residues. The germline V gene has CDR1 SGHRS and CDR2 YFSETQ. The CDR3 region has the DNA TGCGCCAGCAGCCGAGCGGTGAGAAACACTGAAGCTTTCTTT. Protein sequence: CASSRAVRNTEAFF.

The gene calls are TRBV9 and TRBJ2-7, with 10 bases fitting TRBD2. The CDR3 has 14 residues. V shed 1 base, J shed 5 bases, and the junction held 3 bases outside the gene matches. Per germline, CDR1 SGDLS and CDR2 YYNGEE. DNA of the CDR3: TGTGCCAGCAGCGTAAGCGGGGGGGCTCACGAGCAGTACTTC. It yields the protein CASSVSGGAHEQYF.

This clone came up a few times. The junction departs from the called germline gene at one end, perhaps through a read error. The gene calls are TRBV5-5 and TRBJ1-2; D not certain. Per germline, CDR1 SGHKS and CDR2 YYEKEE (reference sequence). This CDR3 is 14 amino acids long. CDR3 in amino acids: CASSLGTASYGYPF. DNA for the CDR3: TGTGCCAGCAGCTTGGGAACAGCCAGCTATGGCTACCCCTTC.

J is TRBJ2-2 and V is TRBV2; TRBD2 is a possible D gene (6 bases). The V and J ends lost 10 bases and 5 bases respectively, with 23 bases between them. The germline V gene encodes CDR1 SNHLY and CDR2 FYNNEI. The length of the CDR3 is 16 residues. The CDR3 protein is CAIIFGADRGTGELFF. The CDR3 coding sequence is TGTGCCATCATATTCGGGGCAGATCGGGGGACCGGGGAGCTGTTTTTT.

The chain is built from TRBV14 and TRBJ2-7; no clear D gene. V lost 5 bases to trimming and J lost 0 bases, with 11 bases between them. The CDR3 contains 14 residues. CDR1 and CDR2 (germline): SGHDN, FVKESK. The CDR3 DNA reads TGTGCCAGCAGCTCCCAGGCTCACTCCTACGAGCAGTACTTC. Its protein product is CASSSQAHSYEQYF.

CDR3 region: CASSRGGGNQPQHF. DNA for the CDR3: TGCGCCAGCAGCCGGGGTGGGGGCAATCAGCCCCAGCATTTT. V is TRBV5-1 and J is TRBJ1-5; D uncertain. V lost 4 bases and J lost 2, with 10 bases in between. The CDR3 is made up of 14 amino acids. Looked up from germline, CDR1 is SGHRS and CDR2 is YFSETQ.

This clone was seen more than once but under ten times. The CDR3 reads CASSQDMAGGPGTQYF. In DNA form, the CDR3 reads TGCGCCAGCAGCCAAGACATGGCGGGGGGGCCAGGGACCCAGTACTTC. The chain combines TRBV4-1 with TRBJ2-5, with 9 bases matching TRBD2. The CDR3 extends over 16 amino acids. Germline CDR1 MGHRA, CDR2 YSYEKL. Germline trimming cut 0 bases from V and 7 bases from J; bases unmatched to any gene: 9.

This clone appeared a few times. The chain links TRBV30 to TRBJ2-7; tentative D call: TRBD2 (6 bases). V was cut by 4 bases and J by 5 bases, with 18 bases left in between. Germline V CDR1 and CDR2: GTSNPN, SVGIG (reference sequence). CDR3 length: 14 amino acids. CDR3 in amino acids: CAWMGVGGRHEQYF. The CDR3 DNA reads as TGTGCCTGGATGGGGGTCGGGGGTCGCCACGAGCAGTACTTC.

This chain connects TRBV9 to TRBJ2-3; D possibly corresponds to TRBD1 (6 bases). V lost 4 bases and J 0 bases, leaving 12 bases between the germline ends. The germline CDR1 and CDR2 sequences are SGDLS and YYNGEE. The CDR3 is made up of 15 amino acids. The CDR3 region has the DNA TGTGCCAGCAGCCCAGGGGTTACGAGCACAGATACGCAGTATTTT. It encodes CASSPGVTSTDTQYF. The variable domain in full, with the rest retrieved from reference TRBV9 and TRBJ2-3, is DSGVTQTPKHLITATGQRVTLRCSPRSGDLSVYWYQQSLDQGLQFLIQYYNGEERAKGNILERFSAQQFPDLHSELNLSSLELGDSALYFCASSPGVTSTDTQYFGPGTRLTVL.

The chain joins TRBV4-3 to TRBJ1-5, with D possibly TRBD1 on 6 matching bases. This CDR3 comprises 15 residues. Germline V lookup: CDR1 LGHNA, CDR2 YSLEER. Trimming stripped 1 base from V and 7 bases from J, with 14 bases between. The chain's CDR3 is CASSQVRGARQPQHF. The DNA for the CDR3 is TGCGCCAGCAGCCAAGTTCGGGGGGCTAGGCAGCCCCAGCATTTT.

This clone showed up just a few times. V is TRBV5-6 and J is TRBJ1-6; D unclear. Trimming removed 9 bases at V and 3 bases at J, with 10 bases between. Germline CDR1 is SGHDT and CDR2 is YYEEEE. The CDR3 is made up of 13 amino acids. As DNA, the CDR3 is TGTGCCACCCAGGACTACTATAATTCACCCCTCCACTTT. Its protein product is CATQDYYNSPLHF.

This chain connects TRBV7-9 to TRBJ1-3, with 8 nucleotides matching TRBD1. CDR1 is SEHNR and CDR2 is FQNEAQ in the germline V gene (reference sequence). Trimming took 4 bases from V and 4 from J; bases not matched to a gene: 3. The CDR3 has 14 residues. The CDR3 nucleotides are TGTGCCAGCAGCTCGACAGGGGTCGGAAACACCATATATTTT. It translates to CASSSTGVGNTIYF.

The J gene is TRBJ1-2, the V gene TRBV7-6; D ambiguous. This CDR3 is built from 13 residues. In germline, CDR1 is SGHVS, CDR2 FNYEAQ. Deletions cut 5 bases from V and 2 bases from J, with 9 bases between. The CDR3 is CASSPERNYGYTF. CDR3 nucleotides: TGTGCCAGCAGCCCCGAGCGGAACTATGGCTACACCTTC.

A few counts support this clone. This chain uses TRBV6-5 with TRBJ1-4, with TRBD1 matching 7 bases. CDR3 length: 15 residues. Germline CDR1 and CDR2: MNHEY and SVGAGI. V lost 3 bases, J lost 6 bases, and 7 bases stayed unmatched. The CDR3 bases are TGTGCCAGCAGTTATTCACGGGACAGTTATGAAAAACTGTTTTTT. This encodes CASSYSRDSYEKLFF.